This T cell receptor (beta chain) was sequenced during a study of human T cells and chemical hapten exposure. Whole-study findings and limits: Donors had alopecia, so their immune response may differ from healthy people's. Counts of TCRs above 1 in 1000 frequency stayed unchanged with DPC sensitization.

This clonotype was detected many times. Its antigen is not known. Each cDNA molecule in the library carried unique molecular identifiers. TCRdb re-derived calls from the RACE reads in MiXCR, one entry per CDR3 protein. The sample yields just over 80,000 distinct CDR3 sequences, about 10% seen once. Time point reported: patch test 1, 2 weeks after DPC sensitization. Noted treatment: therapeutic diphenylcyclopropenone sensitization with weekly scalp DPC. In every case, blood was obtained before the patch test was applied. Looked up from germline, CDR1 is SGHTA and CDR2 is FQGNSA. CDR3 length: 15 residues. The J segment lost 4 bases and the V segment lost 4 bases, leaving 6 bases of the junction unmatched.

This chain links TRBV7-2 with TRBJ1-5; 8 bases are shared with TRBD1. The clonotype originates from a woman aged 45-60 years with alopecia areata. Some clones in this sample may be carry-over from other donors' samples. Material: whole blood, obtained in connection with sensitization to the hapten diphenylcyclopropenone (DPC). CDR3 region: CASSSGQGGNQPQHF. As DNA, the CDR3 is TGTGCCAGCAGCTCCGGACAGGGAGGGAATCAGCCCCAGCATTTT.